This T cell receptor beta chain was documented in a study of cytomegalovirus exposure and HLA in healthy donors. Study-wide findings and caveats: Within an earlier analysis, most TCR beta V segments proved productive either about 90% or about 30% of the time. Reported performance of the classifier showed diagnosis of cytomegalovirus status with high specificity and sensitivity. Analysis was performed later, and it showed HLA-associated TCR beta chains to be more clonally expanded than equally common others.

The primer mix had 60 Vbeta and 13 Jbeta primers. Sequenced by immunoSEQ multiplex PCR; TCRdb stores in-frame clones only, minus some. The sample lists 150,000 to 250,000 clones, 70% to 80% occurring once. V dropped 6 bases and J dropped 2 bases, with 7 bases sitting between them. CDR3 length: 12 amino acids. The V gene's germline CDR1 is MNHEY and CDR2 SVGAGI. With regard to this clone: Its cognate antigen is unknown.

Healthy bone marrow donors made up the donor group. What was sequenced was PBMCs. This sequence originates from a woman aged 25-40 years in good health and CMV-seropositive. The rearrangement links TRBV6-5 to TRBJ1-1; D unclear. The CDR3 DNA follows: TGTGCCAGCAGGAGGGTAAACACTGAAGCTTTCTTT. It encodes CASRRVNTEAFF.